This T cell receptor (beta chain) came from a study of memory CD8 T cells in hepatitis C reinfection. Time point given: peak reinfection, 3 to 8 weeks after reinfection detection. The sorted cells went straight to TCR sequencing with no prior in vitro expansion. This table comes from immunoSEQ multiplex PCR, and its TCRdb copy is limited to in-frame clones, with some not included. The sample comprises about 45,000 clones, around 87% of which are singletons, and approximately 1.2% rests with the top ten. A single count supports this clone. The sample was naive CD8+ T cells sorted from blood. This TCR derives from a man aged 18 to 29 with hepatitis C virus infection.

The chain's CDR3 is CASSGENTEAFF. CDR3 DNA sequence: TGTGCCAGCAGTGGAGAGAACACTGAAGCTTTCTTT. The chain links TRBV27 to TRBJ1-1; D not certain. Germline CDR1 MNHEY, CDR2 SMNVEV (reference sequence). The CDR3 consists of 12 residues. V was cut by 5 bases and J by 1 base, with 5 bases left in between.